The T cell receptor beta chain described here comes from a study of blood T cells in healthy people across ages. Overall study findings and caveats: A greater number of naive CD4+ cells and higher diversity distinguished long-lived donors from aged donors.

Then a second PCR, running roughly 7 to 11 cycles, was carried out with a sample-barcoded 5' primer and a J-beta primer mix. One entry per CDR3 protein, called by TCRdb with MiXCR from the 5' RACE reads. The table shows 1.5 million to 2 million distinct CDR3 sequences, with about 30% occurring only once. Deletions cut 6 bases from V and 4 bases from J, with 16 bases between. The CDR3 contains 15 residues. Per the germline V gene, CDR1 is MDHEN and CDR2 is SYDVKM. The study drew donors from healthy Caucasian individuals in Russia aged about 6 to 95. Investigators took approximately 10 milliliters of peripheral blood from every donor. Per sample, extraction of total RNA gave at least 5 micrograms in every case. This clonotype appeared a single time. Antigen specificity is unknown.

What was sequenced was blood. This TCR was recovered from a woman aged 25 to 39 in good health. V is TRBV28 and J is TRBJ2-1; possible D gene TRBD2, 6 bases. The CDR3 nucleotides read TGTGCCAGCAGAGTCGGGGGATCTGGGTACAATGAGCAGTTCTTC. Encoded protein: CASRVGGSGYNEQFF.